The T cell receptor (beta chain) under discussion was sequenced for a study of T-cell memory formation after mild COVID-19. Germline V lookup: CDR1 SGHTA, CDR2 FQGNSA. This CDR3 is 15 amino acids long. Unmatched junction bases numbered 8, after V lost 5 bases and J lost 2 bases. Ten or more counts support this clonotype. Its specificity is not known. 5'RACE primed from the constant segment yielded TCR alpha and TCR beta cDNA libraries bearing sample barcodes and UMIs. TCRdb used MiXCR to reprocess the 5' RACE reads, holding one entry per CDR3 protein. The sample has about 150,000 distinct CDR3 sequences, 13% seen once. Study conclusions and caveats: Largely, contracting CD4+ clones fell within CM and EM, and contracting CD8+ clones within EMRA. Clones that contracted from day 15 to 85 were balanced CD4/CD8, while later expanders leaned CD4+. Cross-reactive memory apparently joined, as some responding clones appeared in pre-infection memory.

Sequencing was carried out using PBMCs or a T cell subset sorted from them (not recorded which). J is TRBJ2-5 and V is TRBV7-2; the match to TRBD2 covers 7 bases. The receptor comes from a man younger than 35 who had mild COVID-19 (a few samples of this study predate the infection). Cell type and time point are not known. The CDR3 loop is CASSPWTRPQETQYF. The DNA of the CDR3 is TGTGCCAGCAGCCCTTGGACTAGACCTCAAGAGACCCAGTACTTC.